One and the same sample provided the 8 T cell receptor beta chains below, sequenced in a study of a mutant IDH1 vaccine in newly diagnosed glioma. Their recognized antigens are unknown. The sample's time point: week 35, safety follow-up. What each vaccine dose contained was 300 ug of mutant IDH1 20-mer peptide, accompanied by topical imiquimod. The protocol was immunoSEQ multiplex PCR, while the TCRdb copy is restricted to in-frame clones and leaves out a portion. Counted here are under 60,000 clones, around 78% occurring once; the ten biggest clones make up approximately 12%. Sequences were derived from PBMCs, sampled from a glioma patient whose treatment included an IDH1 peptide vaccine. These receptors were collected from a man aged 35 to 55 with glioma.

The CDR3 here is CASSLGGQGYTGELFF. In DNA, the CDR3 is TGCGCCAGCAGCTTGGGAGGACAGGGTTATACCGGGGAGCTGTTTTTT. J is TRBJ2-2 and V is TRBV5-1; 8 nucleotides match TRBD1. The germline CDR1 and CDR2 sequences are SGHRS and YFSETQ. V shed 0 bases and J 5 bases; nucleotides not matched to a gene: 6. This CDR3 is built from 16 residues.

This chain connects TRBV15 to TRBJ2-4; D remains ambiguous. The CDR3 spans 13 residues. Germline-derived CDR1 and CDR2 are LNHNV and YYDKDF (reference sequence). Trimming stripped 5 bases from V and 0 bases from J, with 5 bases between. CDR3 bases: TGTGCCACCAGCGGGTTAGCCAAAAACATTCAGTACTTC. Protein: CATSGLAKNIQYF.

This clone has more than one count but fewer than ten. The rearrangement links TRBV7-6 to TRBJ2-5; either TRBD1 or TRBD2 may fit D (5 bases each). Germline CDR1 SGHVS, CDR2 FNYEAQ. This CDR3 comprises 14 residues. The V gene lost 5 bases and the J gene lost 5 bases, with 15 bases spanning the gap. CDR3 loop: CASSIPTRGETQYF. The CDR3 DNA is TGTGCCAGCAGCATCCCAACCCGGGGCGAGACCCAGTACTTC.

V is TRBV7-9 and J is TRBJ2-7; TRBD2 is a possible D gene (5 bases). CDR1 and CDR2 from the germline V gene are SEHNR and FQNEAQ (reference sequence). V was trimmed by 3 bases and J by 7 bases, leaving 10 bases between them. CDR3 size: 12 residues. The CDR3 region has the DNA TGTGCCAGCAGCTTCGAGGGTAAGGAGCAGTACTTC. Residues: CASSFEGKEQYF.

In this sample, this clone turned up a few times. The rearrangement uses TRBV11-2 and TRBJ2-1; 14 bases are a match to TRBD2. V was pared by 5 bases and J by 2 bases, with 2 bases of the junction left unmatched. The CDR3 consists of 16 residues. CDR1 is SGHAT, CDR2 FQNNGV, per germline. CDR3 DNA sequence: TGTGCCAGCAGCGGGACTAGCGGGAGCACCTACAATGAGCAGTTCTTC. It specifies CASSGTSGSTYNEQFF.

The chain combines TRBV5-4 with TRBJ2-1; the D is unclear. Germline lookup yields CDR1 SGHNT and CDR2 YYREEE (reference sequence). The CDR3 is 11 residues long. V lost 4 bases to trimming and J lost 7 bases, with 6 bases between them. DNA for the CDR3: TGTGCCAGCAGCCGCTGGAATGAGCAGTTCTTC. Amino acids: CASSRWNEQFF.

V and J are TRBV27 and TRBJ2-3; 9 nucleotides agree with TRBD2. The germline V gene has CDR1 MNHEY and CDR2 SMNVEV (reference sequence). Germline trimming cut 4 bases from V and 6 bases from J; bases unmatched to any gene: 11. This CDR3 has 16 amino acids. This chain's CDR3 is CASSSPGLAIADTQYF. CDR3 bases: TGTGCCAGCAGTTCACCGGGACTAGCCATAGCCGATACGCAGTATTTT.

The chain is built from TRBV30 and TRBJ1-4, with 8 bases fitting TRBD1. The V gene end was trimmed by 5 bases and the J gene end by 8 bases; junction bases not matched to a gene: 10. This CDR3 is built from 14 residues. Germline V CDR1 and CDR2: GTSNPN, SVGIG (reference sequence). CDR3 sequence reads: CAWGRQGQGEKLFF. The CDR3 nucleotides read TGTGCCTGGGGACGACAGGGGCAGGGGGAAAAACTGTTTTTT. The whole variable domain, filled in from reference TRBV30 and TRBJ1-4, reads SQTIHQWPATLVQPVGSPLSLECTVEGTSNPNLYWYRQAAGRGLQLLFYSVGIGQISSEVPQNLSASRPQDRQFILSSKKLLLSDSGFYLCAWGRQGQGEKLFFGSGTQLSVL.